These 18 T cell receptor beta chains came from one sample sequenced in a study of cytomegalovirus exposure and HLA in healthy donors. PCR was performed using 60 Vbeta and 13 Jbeta primers. Using immunoSEQ multiplex PCR, the repertoire was profiled, and TCRdb retains in-frame clones only, with some absent. The sample contains roughly 120,000 clones, 79% of which appear only once. Specimen: PBMCs. These receptors all come from a man under 40 in good health and CMV-seropositive.

This CDR3 is CASSPSGGGNTIYF. Here the CDR3 DNA reads TGTGCCAGCAGCCCATCAGGGGGTGGAAACACCATATATTTT. The chain employs TRBV9 and TRBJ1-3, with TRBD1 matching 7 bases. The germline gives CDR1 SGDLS, CDR2 YYNGEE. CDR3 size: 14 residues. J gave up 3 bases and V 4 bases, and 4 bases lay outside the gene matches.

The V and J genes are TRBV6-6 and TRBJ2-5; maybe TRBD2 (5 bases). Judging by the DNA end, TRBJ2-7 fits better; the J call may be wrong. CDR3 size: 14 residues. The germline CDR1 and CDR2 sequences are MNHNY and SVGAGI (reference sequence). CDR3 amino acids: CASSYSAGVNEQYF. CDR3 sequence (DNA): TGTGCCAGCAGTTACTCGGCGGGTGTGAACGAGCAGTACTTC.

The J gene is TRBJ2-7, the V gene TRBV28; the D gene is possibly TRBD1 (6 bases). The CDR3 has 16 residues. The V end was cut by 2 bases, the J end by 0 bases, with 14 bases between. Germline loops: CDR1 MDHEN, CDR2 SYDVKM. The DNA of the CDR3 is TGTGCCAGCAGTTTACCCGGGACACAGAGCTCCTACGAGCAGTACTTC. It is translated as CASSLPGTQSSYEQYF.

About this clone: Sequence at one end of the junction differs from germline and may be a read error. This chain uses TRBV28 with TRBJ2-7, with 13 bases aligning to TRBD2. This CDR3 contains 16 residues. Germline assignment: CDR1 MDHEN and CDR2 SYDVKM. CDR3 sequence (DNA): TGTGCCAGCAATTTATTCACTAGCGGGAGGGGGGACGAGCAGTACTTC. Its translation is CASNLFTSGRGDEQYF. Using reference TRBV28 and TRBJ2-7 for the parts outside the CDR3, the full variable domain is DVKVTQSSRYLVKRTGEKVFLECVQDMDHENMFWYRQDPGLGLRLIYFSYDVKMKEKGDIPEGYSVSREKKERFSLILESASTNQTSMYLCASNLFTSGRGDEQYFGPGTRLTVT.

The V gene is TRBV7-3, the J gene TRBJ2-5, with D possibly TRBD1 on 5 matching bases. V was cut by 4 bases and J by 4 bases, with 10 bases left in between. Germline CDR1 reads SGHTA; CDR2 reads FQGTGA. CDR3 length equals 13 residues. Written as DNA, the CDR3 is TGTGCCAGCAGCTCAGGGTATTCAGAGACCCAGTACTTC. Translating it yields CASSSGYSETQYF. The full variable domain, with the rest looked up from reference TRBV7-3 and TRBJ2-5, is GAGVSQTPSNKVTEKGKYVELRCDPISGHTALYWYRQSLGQGPEFLIYFQGTGAADDSGLPNDRFFAVRPEGSVSTLKIQRTERGDSAVYLCASSSGYSETQYFGPGTRLLVL.

This clone was picked up a small number of times. The rearrangement uses TRBV30 and TRBJ2-1; maybe TRBD2 (5 bases). CDR3 size: 12 residues. V shed 3 bases and J shed 5 bases, with 8 bases lying between them. CDR1 GTSNPN and CDR2 SVGIG come from the germline V gene (reference sequence). CDR3 region: CAWSGINNEQFF. The CDR3 bases are TGTGCCTGGAGCGGGATCAACAATGAGCAGTTCTTC.

The chain links TRBV5-4 to TRBJ1-1; D is perhaps TRBD1 (5 bases). The CDR3 spans 13 residues. The germline V gene has CDR1 SGHNT and CDR2 YYREEE (reference sequence). Trimming pared 2 bases from V and 3 bases from J, leaving 8 bases between. The CDR3 DNA follows: TGTGCCAGCAGCTTATTCAGGGACACTGAAGCTTTCTTT. It is translated as CASSLFRDTEAFF. Looking up the rest from reference TRBV5-4 and TRBJ1-1 gives the full variable domain: ETGVTQSPTHLIKTRGQQVTLRCSSQSGHNTVSWYQQALGQGPQFIFQYYREEENGRGNFPPRFSGLQFPNYSSELNVNALELDDSALYLCASSLFRDTEAFFGQGTRLTVV.

The rearrangement links TRBV5-1 to TRBJ1-3; TRBD1 might be the D (6 bases). V lost 4 bases and J lost 2, with 19 bases in between. This CDR3 spans 17 amino acids. Germline V gene sequence: CDR1 SGHRS, CDR2 YFSETQ. CDR3: CASSPTRGGRTGNTIYF. CDR3 nucleotides: TGCGCCAGCAGCCCCACGAGGGGGGGAAGGACTGGAAACACCATATATTTT.

This clone has just a few counts. This rearrangement joins TRBV4-3 to TRBJ2-7; TRBD2 agrees at 7 bases. CDR3 length: 15 amino acids. Germline lookup yields CDR1 LGHNA and CDR2 YSLEER. Trimming at V came to 1 base and at J to 3 bases, leaving 6 bases not matched to a gene. CDR3 bases: TGCGCCAGCAGCCAAGGGGGCGGGAGCAACTACGAGCAGTACTTC. As protein: CASSQGGGSNYEQYF.

This chain uses TRBV2 with TRBJ1-5; possibly TRBD1 for D (6 bases). The CDR3 is 15 amino acids. Germline V gene sequence: CDR1 SNHLY, CDR2 FYNNEI. Trimming stripped 8 bases from V and 2 bases from J, with 16 bases between. CDR3 nucleotide sequence: TGTGCCAGCGAAAGGGAGGGGGAGGGCAATCAGCCCCAGCATTTT. This codes for CASEREGEGNQPQHF.

The sample holds a few counts of this clone. This sequence joins TRBV30 and TRBJ2-5; 8 bases are a match to TRBD2. CDR1 and CDR2 from the germline V gene are GTSNPN and SVGIG (reference sequence). V was pared by 4 bases and J by 3 bases, with 7 bases of the junction left unmatched. The length of the CDR3 is 14 residues. CDR3 residues: CAWTQGLGEETQYF. CDR3 bases: TGTGCCTGGACCCAGGGACTAGGCGAAGAGACCCAGTACTTC. Drawing the rest from reference TRBV30 and TRBJ2-5, the complete variable domain is SQTIHQWPATLVQPVGSPLSLECTVEGTSNPNLYWYRQAAGRGLQLLFYSVGIGQISSEVPQNLSASRPQDRQFILSSKKLLLSDSGFYLCAWTQGLGEETQYFGPGTRLLVL.

This chain connects TRBV5-4 to TRBJ2-5; 9 nucleotides match TRBD1. CDR3 length equals 16 residues. Germline V gives CDR1 SGHNT, CDR2 YYREEE (reference sequence). With 0 bases clipped from V and 5 bases from J, the junction kept 8 bases outside the gene matches. The CDR3: CASSLAGDRVVETQYF. CDR3 coding DNA: TGTGCCAGCAGCTTGGCTGGGGACAGGGTTGTGGAGACCCAGTACTTC.

The gene calls are TRBV18 and TRBJ2-2, with 15 bases matching TRBD2. Per the germline V gene, CDR1 is KGHSH and CDR2 is LQKENI. The CDR3 extends over 18 amino acids. Losses at the gene ends were 2 bases for V and 0 bases for J; bases not matched to a gene: 1. The CDR3 DNA reads as TGTGCCAGCTCACCAGGACTAGCGGGAGGGCCGAACACCGGGGAGCTGTTTTTT. As protein: CASSPGLAGGPNTGELFF.

The V call is TRBV12-1, the J call TRBJ2-4; TRBD1 was called by the table and not checked on the DNA. TRBV12-1 is termed a pseudogene. The CDR3 runs to 19 residues. CDR3 nucleotides: TGTGCCAGCAGCTTTGCTGCTATCCGGCAGGGTTTAGCCAAAAACATTCAGTACTTC. This translates into CASSFAAIRQGLAKNIQYF.

This chain connects TRBV7-2 to TRBJ1-2; 8 bases are a match to TRBD1. The CDR3 totals 16 residues. Per the germline V gene, CDR1 is SGHTA and CDR2 is FQGNSA. Trimming at V came to 7 bases and at J to 4 bases, leaving 14 bases not matched to a gene. Here the CDR3 reads CASKLQGGQGLYGYTF. CDR3 DNA sequence: TGTGCCAGCAAACTACAGGGGGGCCAGGGGCTCTATGGCTACACCTTC.

V usage is TRBV10-3 and J usage is TRBJ1-5; D gene unclear. V was trimmed by 0 bases and J by 0 bases, leaving 12 bases between them. The V gene's germline CDR1 is ENHRY and CDR2 SYGVKD. CDR3 length equals 17 residues. The CDR3 spells CAISESSPIDSNQPQHF. CDR3 sequence (DNA): TGTGCCATCAGTGAGTCGTCGCCGATAGATAGCAATCAGCCCCAGCATTTT.

The V and J genes are TRBV6-1 and TRBJ2-3; D is unclear. Germline loops: CDR1 MNHNS, CDR2 SASEGT. The ends were cut back, 2 bases at V and 0 bases at J, with 9 bases in the middle. The CDR3 is 15 residues long. CDR3 nucleotide sequence: TGTGCCAGCAGTGAAACCCACAGTAGCACAGATACGCAGTATTTT. This translates into CASSETHSSTDTQYF.

The chain links TRBV28 to TRBJ1-1; tentatively, D is TRBD1 (5 bases). The CDR3 is 14 residues long. Germline CDR1 reads MDHEN; CDR2 reads SYDVKM. The V end lost 5 bases, the J end lost 0 bases, and 10 bases lay between the germline ends. This chain's CDR3 is CASSAPTVNTEAFF. The CDR3 DNA follows: TGTGCCAGCAGTGCCCCGACAGTGAACACTGAAGCTTTCTTT.